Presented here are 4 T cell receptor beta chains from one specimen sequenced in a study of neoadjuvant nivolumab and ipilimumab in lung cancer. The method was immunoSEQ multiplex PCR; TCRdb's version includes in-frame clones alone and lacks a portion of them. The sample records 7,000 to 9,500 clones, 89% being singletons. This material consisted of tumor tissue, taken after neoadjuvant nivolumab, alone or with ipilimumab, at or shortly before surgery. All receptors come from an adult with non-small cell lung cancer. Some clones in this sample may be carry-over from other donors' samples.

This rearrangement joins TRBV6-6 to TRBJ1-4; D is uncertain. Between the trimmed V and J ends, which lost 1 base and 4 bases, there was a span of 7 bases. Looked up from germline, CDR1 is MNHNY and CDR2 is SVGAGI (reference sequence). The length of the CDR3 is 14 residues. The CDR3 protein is CASSYLTSNEKLFF. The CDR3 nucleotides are TGTGCCAGCAGTTACTTGACAAGTAATGAAAAACTGTTTTTT.

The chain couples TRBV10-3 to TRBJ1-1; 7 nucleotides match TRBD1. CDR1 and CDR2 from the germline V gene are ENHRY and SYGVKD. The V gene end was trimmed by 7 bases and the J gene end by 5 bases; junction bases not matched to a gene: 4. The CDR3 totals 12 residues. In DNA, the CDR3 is TGTGCCATCACCTCAGGGGGTACTGAAGCTTTCTTT. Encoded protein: CAITSGGTEAFF.

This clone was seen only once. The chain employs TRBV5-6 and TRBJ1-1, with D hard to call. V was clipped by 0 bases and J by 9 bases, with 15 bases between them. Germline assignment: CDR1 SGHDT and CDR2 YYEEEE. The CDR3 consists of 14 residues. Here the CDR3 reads CASSLARPKPQAFF. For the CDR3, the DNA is TGTGCCAGCAGCTTGGCCAGGCCAAAACCGCAAGCTTTCTTT. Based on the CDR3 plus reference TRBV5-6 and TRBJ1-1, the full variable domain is DAGVTQSPTHLIKTRGQQVTLRCSPKSGHDTVSWYQQALGQGPQFIFQYYEEEERQRGNFPDRFSGHQFPNYSSELNVNALLLGDSALYLCASSLARPKPQAFFGQGTRLTVV.

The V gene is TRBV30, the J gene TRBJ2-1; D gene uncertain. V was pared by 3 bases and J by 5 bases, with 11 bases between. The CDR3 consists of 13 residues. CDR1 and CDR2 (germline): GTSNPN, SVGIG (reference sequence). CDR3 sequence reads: CAWSPGVDNEQFF. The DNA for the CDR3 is TGTGCCTGGAGCCCCGGTGTAGACAATGAGCAGTTCTTC. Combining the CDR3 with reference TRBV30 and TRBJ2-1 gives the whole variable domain SQTIHQWPATLVQPVGSPLSLECTVEGTSNPNLYWYRQAAGRGLQLLFYSVGIGQISSEVPQNLSASRPQDRQFILSSKKLLLSDSGFYLCAWSPGVDNEQFFGPGTRLTVL.